The sample holds one count of the clone carrying this T cell receptor (beta chain). This sample was included in a study of lymphopenia after photon versus proton radiotherapy. Germline CDR1 SGHTA, CDR2 FQGNSA. The CDR3 extends over 13 amino acids. The V end lost 1 base, the J end lost 8 bases, and 8 bases lay between the germline ends. Sequenced by immunoSEQ multiplex PCR; TCRdb stores in-frame clones only, minus some. The sample contains about 42,000 clones, about four fifths of which appear only once. The receptor comes from a woman in her 70s with pancreatic cancer. The sequences come from peripheral blood, collected from a patient treated with proton-based radiotherapy. The chain has TRBV7-2 and TRBJ1-4; D ambiguous. The CDR3 DNA reads as TGTGCCAGCAGCTTAGGCCCCGAGGAAAAACTGTTTTTT. Protein product: CASSLGPEEKLFF.